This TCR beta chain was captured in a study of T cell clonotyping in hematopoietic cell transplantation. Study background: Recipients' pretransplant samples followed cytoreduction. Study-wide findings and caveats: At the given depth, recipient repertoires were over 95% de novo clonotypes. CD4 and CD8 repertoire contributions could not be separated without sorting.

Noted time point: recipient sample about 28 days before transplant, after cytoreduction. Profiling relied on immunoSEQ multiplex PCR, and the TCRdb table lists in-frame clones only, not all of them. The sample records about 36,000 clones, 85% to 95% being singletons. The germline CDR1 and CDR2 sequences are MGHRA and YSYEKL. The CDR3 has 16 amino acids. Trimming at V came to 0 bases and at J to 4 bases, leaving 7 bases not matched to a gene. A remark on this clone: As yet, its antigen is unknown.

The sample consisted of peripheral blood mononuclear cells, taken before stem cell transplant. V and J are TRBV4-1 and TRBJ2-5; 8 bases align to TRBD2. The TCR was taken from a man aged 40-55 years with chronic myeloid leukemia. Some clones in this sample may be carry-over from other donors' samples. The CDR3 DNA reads TGCGCCAGCAGCCAAGAGGTCGGGGGGGCGAGAGAGACCCAGTACTTC. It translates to CASSQEVGGARETQYF.